One and the same sample provided the 23 T cell receptor beta chains below, sequenced in a study of early T cells in non-severe SARS-CoV-2 infection (dated by TCRdb to the early 2020s). The library was built by means of 5' RACE. The run used a NextSeq 500. Clones were called with MiXCR by TCRdb after fastp trimmed the public reads at Q25, and only in-frame beta chains were retained. Each CDR3 protein appears once, grouped with its most common genes and DNA. Within this sample are 55,000 to 75,000 distinct CDR3 sequences, with roughly a tenth of them counted one time only. 0.95% to 1.5% of the sample is in the top ten clones. Sequenced sample: whole blood. The source is an adult who was a healthcare worker with PCR-confirmed SARS-CoV-2 infection or an uninfected control (not recorded which).

V is TRBV12-3 or TRBV12-4 and J is TRBJ1-2, with a weak D call TRBD1 (5 bases). The length of the CDR3 is 15 residues. Deletions cut 4 bases from V and 1 base from J, with 13 bases between. DNA for the CDR3: TGTGCCAGCAGTTCCTCGCGGGGGGTTAACTATGGCTACACCTTC. This encodes CASSSSRGVNYGYTF.

Only a few counts were recorded for this clonotype. This chain joins TRBV18 and TRBJ1-6, with D perhaps matching TRBD1 (5 bases). Per the germline V gene, CDR1 is KGHSH and CDR2 is LQKENI. With 4 bases removed from V and 7 bases from J, the gap between germline ends came to 14 bases. The CDR3 is made up of 15 amino acids. The CDR3 loop reads CASSRQGDGNSPLHF. CDR3 DNA sequence: TGTGCCAGCTCACGCCAGGGTGATGGGAATTCACCCCTCCACTTT.

This clonotype showed up just a few times. This chain links TRBV11-2 with TRBJ2-3, with 8 positions matching TRBD2. Germline lookup yields CDR1 SGHAT and CDR2 FQNNGV. J was trimmed by 2 bases and V by 7 bases; bases with no gene match: 11. The CDR3 covers 16 residues. CDR3 in amino acids: CASNFFAGGYTDTQYF. The CDR3 DNA reads TGTGCCAGCAACTTCTTCGCGGGGGGTTACACAGATACGCAGTATTTT.

V is TRBV7-2 and J is TRBJ2-5, with 9 positions matching TRBD1. The CDR3 runs 15 residues. Germline-derived CDR1 and CDR2 are SGHTA and FQGNSA. V was clipped by 5 bases and J by 4 bases; unmatched bases: 8. The CDR3 DNA is TGTGCCAGCAGCGCCAACCGGGACAGGGCAGAGACCCAGTACTTC. Protein sequence: CASSANRDRAETQYF.

This clonotype has at least ten counts. This chain connects TRBV7-8 to TRBJ1-1; TRBD1 aligns across 7 bases. The V segment lost 2 bases and the J segment 5 bases; nucleotides outside the gene matches: 17. Germline V lookup: CDR1 SGHVS, CDR2 FQNEAQ. The CDR3 totals 18 residues. The CDR3 DNA follows: TGTGCCAGCAGCTTACGTAGTACGACAGGGTATGCGAGAACTGAAGCTTTCTTT. Its protein is CASSLRSTTGYARTEAFF.

This clonotype showed up many times. This chain connects TRBV18 to TRBJ1-1; 10 nucleotides match TRBD1. V lost 6 bases to trimming and J lost 0 bases; unmatched junction nucleotides: 1. CDR1 and CDR2 from the germline V gene are KGHSH and LQKENI. The CDR3 contains 14 residues. CDR3 sequence: CASSGQGLNTEAFF. The CDR3 DNA sequence: TGTGCCAGCTCGGGACAGGGGTTGAACACTGAAGCTTTCTTT.

This clonotype occurred many times. CDR3 protein: CASTLEGQRFSYNSPLHF. The CDR3 bases are TGTGCCAGCACCCTTGAAGGGCAGCGGTTCTCCTATAATTCACCCCTCCACTTT. The chain couples TRBV5-5 to TRBJ1-6, with no clear D. V was pared by 6 bases and J by 0 bases, with 19 bases between. Germline V lookup: CDR1 SGHKS, CDR2 YYEKEE (reference sequence). This CDR3 contains 18 residues. The full variable domain, with the rest looked up from reference TRBV5-5 and TRBJ1-6, is DAGVTQSPTHLIKTRGQQVTLRCSPISGHKSVSWYQQVLGQGPQFIFQYYEKEERGRGNFPDRFSARQFPNYSSELNVNALLLGDSALYLCASTLEGQRFSYNSPLHFGNGTRLTVT.

The chain links TRBV10-3 to TRBJ2-1; D possibly corresponds to TRBD2 (6 bases). The CDR3 runs to 14 residues. Trimming cost V 5 bases and J 4 bases, with 12 bases left between them. Germline lookup yields CDR1 ENHRY and CDR2 SYGVKD. CDR3 in DNA: TGTGCCATCAGTCCGGGGGAAGTATACAATGAGCAGTTCTTC. Translating gives CAISPGEVYNEQFF.

This clonotype was detected a few times. This sequence joins TRBV5-4 and TRBJ1-2; no clear D. The length of the CDR3 is 17 residues. CDR1 and CDR2 from the germline V gene are SGHNT and YYREEE (reference sequence). The ends were cut back, 0 bases at V and 0 bases at J, with 15 bases in the middle. CDR3 DNA sequence: TGTGCCAGCAGCTTGGCCCCCGCAGCGATTACTAACTATGGCTACACCTTC. Protein product: CASSLAPAAITNYGYTF.

This clonotype has a count of ten or more. V is TRBV7-3 and J is TRBJ1-2; 7 bases agree with TRBD1. The CDR3 is made up of 14 amino acids. Germline assignment: CDR1 SGHTA and CDR2 FQGTGA. V shed 5 bases, J shed 6 bases, and the junction held 9 bases outside the gene matches. For the CDR3, the DNA is TGTGCCAGCAGCCCCCGAGGGGGCGCCCATGGCTACACCTTC. This codes for CASSPRGGAHGYTF.

Ten or more counts support this clonotype. The chain recombines TRBV7-8 with TRBJ1-2; D gene ambiguous. CDR1 SGHVS and CDR2 FQNEAQ come from the germline V gene. V shed 1 base and J shed 8 bases, with 17 bases lying between them. The CDR3 sequence is 15 residues long. The CDR3 coding sequence is TGTGCCAGCAGCTTAGAGGCACAGAGGGTCCTCGGCTACACCTTC. It codes for CASSLEAQRVLGYTF.

The sample holds many counts of this clonotype. The chain employs TRBV4-2 and TRBJ2-3; 9 nucleotides line up with TRBD2. The germline V gene encodes CDR1 LGHNA and CDR2 YNFKEQ. V gave up 3 bases and J gave up 1 base; unmatched junction bases: 8. The CDR3 covers 17 residues. The CDR3 loop is CASSQEAGGPGTDTQYF. The CDR3 bases are TGTGCCAGCAGCCAGGAGGCGGGGGGGCCGGGCACAGATACGCAGTATTTT.

This clonotype has more than one count but fewer than ten. The V call is TRBV3-1, the J call TRBJ2-1, with D perhaps TRBD2 (6 bases). CDR1 is LGHDT and CDR2 is YNNKEL in the germline V gene (reference sequence). This CDR3 comprises 14 residues. Deletions cut 1 base from V and 8 bases from J, with 12 bases between. The CDR3 spells CASSQGLASDEQFF. The CDR3 DNA reads TGTGCCAGCAGCCAAGGTCTAGCGAGCGATGAGCAGTTCTTC.

The chain couples TRBV29-1 to TRBJ1-2, with unresolved D. Per the germline V gene, CDR1 is SQVTM and CDR2 is ANQGSEA. V lost 4 bases, J lost 0 bases, and 18 bases lay in between. There are 16 residues in the CDR3. The CDR3 sequence: CSVGVLRFKANYGYTF. DNA of the CDR3: TGCAGCGTTGGGGTTCTTCGATTTAAAGCTAACTATGGCTACACCTTC.

This clonotype appeared a few times. V is TRBV5-1 and J is TRBJ2-3, with D uncertain. This CDR3 region has 13 residues. The V end lost 0 bases, the J end lost 5 bases, and 7 bases lay between the germline ends. Germline CDR1 is SGHRS and CDR2 is YFSETQ. The CDR3 here is CASSLEPGDTQYF. The CDR3, as DNA: TGCGCCAGCAGCTTGGAGCCGGGAGATACGCAGTATTTT.

The table lists this clonotype with a few counts. The chain has TRBV14 and TRBJ1-1, with 8 bases lining up with TRBD1. The CDR3 has 15 residues. In germline, CDR1 is SGHDN, CDR2 FVKESK. The J segment lost 2 bases and the V segment lost 3 bases, leaving 5 bases of the junction unmatched. Here the CDR3 DNA reads TGTGCCAGCAGCCAGGGACAGGTTCCCAACACTGAAGCTTTCTTT. This codes for CASSQGQVPNTEAFF.

The chain employs TRBV19 and TRBJ2-2; the match to TRBD2 covers 7 bases. The CDR3 is made up of 13 amino acids. The J segment lost 4 bases and the V segment lost 9 bases, leaving 5 bases of the junction unmatched. Germline CDR1 is LNHDA and CDR2 is SQIVND (reference sequence). CDR3 coding DNA: TGTGCCAGCCGGGACTATACCACCGGGGAGCTGTTTTTT. This gives the protein CASRDYTTGELFF.

The J gene is TRBJ2-3, the V gene TRBV12-3 or TRBV12-4; TRBD1 matches at 8 bases. This CDR3 region has 14 residues. Germline trimming cut 5 bases from V and 3 bases from J; bases unmatched to any gene: 4. The CDR3 DNA is TGTGCCAGCAGTCAGGGGGCGCAGACAGATACGCAGTATTTT. It yields the protein CASSQGAQTDTQYF.

This clonotype appeared many times. The chain links TRBV18 to TRBJ2-3; D not certain. The CDR3 runs 12 residues. Trimming took 3 bases from V and 3 from J, leaving 4 bases between them. The germline CDR1 and CDR2 sequences are KGHSH and LQKENI. CDR3 amino acids: CASSPGTDTQYF. Written as DNA, the CDR3 is TGTGCCAGCTCACCGGGTACAGATACGCAGTATTTT.

This clonotype showed up many times. V usage is TRBV18 and J usage is TRBJ1-5; the match to TRBD1 covers 7 bases. With 3 bases clipped from V and 4 bases from J, the junction kept 9 bases outside the gene matches. The germline gives CDR1 KGHSH, CDR2 LQKENI. This CDR3 has 16 amino acids. DNA of the CDR3: TGTGCCAGCTCACCCGCGGGACAGCACTCTAATCAGCCCCAGCATTTT. Translation gives CASSPAGQHSNQPQHF.

This clonotype was counted between two and nine times. This sequence joins TRBV7-9 and TRBJ1-2; D call uncertain. The CDR3 sequence is 14 residues long. The ends were cut back, 5 bases at V and 5 bases at J, with 15 bases in the middle. Germline V lookup: CDR1 SEHNR, CDR2 FQNEAQ (reference sequence). The CDR3: CASSIELDRYGYTF. The CDR3 DNA is TGTGCCAGCAGCATCGAGTTAGATCGATATGGCTACACCTTC.

The chain combines TRBV5-4 with TRBJ1-1; perhaps TRBD1 as D (5 bases). Germline loops: CDR1 SGHNT, CDR2 YYREEE (reference sequence). V was clipped by 0 bases and J by 3 bases, with 12 bases between them. The CDR3 consists of 15 residues. The CDR3 DNA reads as TGTGCCAGCAGCTTGGATCCGGGGCGGGACACTGAAGCTTTCTTT. Translated: CASSLDPGRDTEAFF.

This clonotype showed up just a few times. The J gene is TRBJ2-3, the V gene TRBV20-1, with 9 nucleotides matching TRBD2. With V trimmed by 6 bases and J by 3 bases, 19 bases remained unmatched. The V gene's germline CDR1 is DFQATT and CDR2 SNEGSKA (reference sequence). The CDR3 covers 18 residues. CDR3 loop: CSARGIAGVRSSTDTQYF. The CDR3 bases are TGCAGTGCCAGGGGAATAGCGGGGGTTCGTAGTTCTACAGATACGCAGTATTTT.